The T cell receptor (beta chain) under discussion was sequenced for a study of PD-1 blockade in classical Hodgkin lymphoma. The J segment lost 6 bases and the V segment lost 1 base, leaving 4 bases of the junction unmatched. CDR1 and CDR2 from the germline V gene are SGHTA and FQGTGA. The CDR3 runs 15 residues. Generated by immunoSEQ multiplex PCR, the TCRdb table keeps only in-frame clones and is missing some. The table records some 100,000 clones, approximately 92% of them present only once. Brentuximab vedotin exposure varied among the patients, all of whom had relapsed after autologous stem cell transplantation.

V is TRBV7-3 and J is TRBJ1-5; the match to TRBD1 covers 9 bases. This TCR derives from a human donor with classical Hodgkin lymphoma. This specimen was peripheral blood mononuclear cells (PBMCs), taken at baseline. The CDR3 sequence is CASSLNSDRGQPQHF. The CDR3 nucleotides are TGTGCCAGCAGCTTAAATTCGGACAGGGGTCAGCCCCAGCATTTT.